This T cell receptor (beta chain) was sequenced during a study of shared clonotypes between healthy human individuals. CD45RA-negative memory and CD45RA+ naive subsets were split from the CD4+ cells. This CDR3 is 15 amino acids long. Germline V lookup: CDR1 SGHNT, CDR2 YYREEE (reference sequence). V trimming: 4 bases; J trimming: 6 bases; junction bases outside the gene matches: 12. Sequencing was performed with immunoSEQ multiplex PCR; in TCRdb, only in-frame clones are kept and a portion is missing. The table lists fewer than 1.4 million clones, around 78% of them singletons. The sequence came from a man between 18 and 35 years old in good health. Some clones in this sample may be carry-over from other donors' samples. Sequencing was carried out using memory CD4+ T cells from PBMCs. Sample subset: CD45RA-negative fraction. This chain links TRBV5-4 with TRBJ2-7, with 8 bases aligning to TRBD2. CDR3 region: CASSPRSGRQAEQYF. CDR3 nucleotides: TGTGCCAGCAGCCCTCGGAGCGGGAGACAGGCCGAGCAGTACTTC.